This is a list of T cell receptor beta chains from one sample in a study of T cell responses to AZD1222 COVID-19 vaccine. Profiling relied on immunoSEQ multiplex PCR, and the TCRdb table lists in-frame clones only, not all of them. The sample shows more than 120,000 clones, 85% to 90% of them seen only once. Sequencing used peripheral blood, obtained 28 days after the second AZD1222 dose. These receptors all come from an adult who received the AZD1222 COVID-19 vaccine. Both conserved end residues are part of each CDR3. Fields, in order: clone size, J gene, V gene, D gene, CDR3 protein, CDR3 DNA. D genes are given only for firm matches. Only part of the rows carry a size: once, few, many, or a class if the clone is expanded.

NA | TRBJ1-4 | TRBV28 | TRBD1 | CASSLRQGEEKLFF | TGTGCCAGCAGTTTACGACAGGGGGAAGAAAAACTGTTTTTT
NA | TRBJ2-5 | TRBV3-1/TRBV3-2 | NA | CASSRDRQRQETQYF | TGTGCCAGCAGCCGAGACAGACAGAGACAAGAGACCCAGTACTTC
NA | TRBJ1-2 | TRBV18 | TRBD1 | CASSPRDRGRNGYTF | TGTGCCAGCTCACCTCGGGACAGGGGGCGGAATGGCTACACCTTC
NA | TRBJ2-7 | TRBV6-5 | NA | CASSYGASSYEQYF | TGTGCCAGCAGTTACGGGGCTAGCTCCTACGAGCAGTACTTC
NA | TRBJ2-5 | TRBV24-1 | NA | CATSDPSKTYQETQYF | TGTGCCACCAGTGATCCTTCAAAGACTTACCAAGAGACCCAGTACTTC
NA | TRBJ2-7 | TRBV6-2/TRBV6-3 | TRBD2 | CASRLGGGYEQYF | TGTGCCAGCCGCCTAGGCGGGGGCTACGAGCAGTACTTC
NA | TRBJ2-7 | TRBV30 | NA | CAWTRGGSSYEQYF | TGTGCCTGGACCCGAGGGGGGAGTAGTTACGAGCAGTACTTC
NA | TRBJ2-3 | TRBV7-9 | NA | CASSSGTVHTDTQYF | TGTGCCAGCAGCTCCGGGACGGTACACACAGATACGCAGTATTTT
NA | TRBJ2-6 | TRBV15 | TRBD1 | CATSSRGQGGSGANVLTF | TGTGCCACCAGCAGCAGGGGACAGGGAGGGTCTGGGGCCAACGTCCTGACTTTC
few | TRBJ1-5 | TRBV19 | NA | CASSRADQPQHF | TGTGCCAGTAGTAGGGCCGATCAGCCCCAGCATTTT
NA | TRBJ1-2 | TRBV29-1 | NA | CSVAEPDRYGYTF | TGCAGCGTTGCCGAACCCGACAGATATGGCTACACCTTC
NA | TRBJ2-1 | TRBV27 | TRBD2 | CASSFGLAGGGEQFF | TGTGCCAGCAGTTTTGGGCTAGCGGGGGGGGGTGAGCAGTTCTTC
NA | TRBJ1-5 | TRBV2 | NA | CASTREFNQPQHF | TGTGCCAGCACTCGGGAATTTAATCAGCCCCAGCATTTT
NA | TRBJ2-4 | TRBV3-1/TRBV3-2 | NA | CASSQQGPNIQYF | TGTGCCAGCAGCCAGCAGGGCCCAAACATTCAGTACTTC
few | TRBJ1-4 | TRBV5-1 | NA | CASSFRANEKLFF | TGCGCCAGCAGCTTTAGGGCAAACGAAAAACTGTTTTTT
once | TRBJ1-2 | TRBV24-1 | TRBD1 | CATSDGGQGRDGYTF | TGTGCCACCAGTGATGGCGGACAGGGAAGGGATGGCTACACCTTC
NA | TRBJ1-1 | TRBV11-2 | NA | CASSFRVADTEAFF | TGTGCCAGCAGCTTTAGAGTTGCGGACACTGAAGCTTTCTTT
NA | TRBJ1-1 | TRBV30 | NA | CAWSVRGRGGLPF | TGTGCCTGGAGCGTCAGGGGAAGGGGGGGGCTCCCGTTT
once | TRBJ2-5 | TRBV7-9 | NA | CASSLYQGNGETQYF | TGTGCCAGCAGCTTATACCAGGGAAACGGCGAGACCCAGTACTTC
NA | TRBJ2-3 | TRBV4-1 | NA | CASSPREDTQYF | TGCGCCAGCAGCCCTAGGGAAGATACGCAGTATTTT
NA | TRBJ1-5 | TRBV27 | NA | CASSLGGDYQPQHF | TGTGCCAGCAGTTTAGGTGGGGATTATCAGCCCCAGCATTTT
NA | TRBJ2-1 | TRBV28 | NA | CASSRLGSYNEQFF | TGTGCCAGCAGTCGCCTAGGGTCCTACAATGAGCAGTTCTTC
NA | TRBJ2-7 | TRBV7-9 | NA | CASSLGLGYEQYF | TGTGCCAGCAGCTTAGGACTAGGCTACGAGCAGTACTTC
NA | TRBJ1-1 | TRBV29-1 | TRBD1 | CSHRGSSSPEAFF | TGCAGCCACAGGGGGTCGAGTTCACCTGAAGCTTTCTTT
NA | TRBJ2-3 | TRBV24-1 | TRBD2 | CATSDGRTSGGTDTQYF | TGTGCCACCAGTGATGGCCGGACTAGCGGGGGTACAGATACGCAGTATTTT